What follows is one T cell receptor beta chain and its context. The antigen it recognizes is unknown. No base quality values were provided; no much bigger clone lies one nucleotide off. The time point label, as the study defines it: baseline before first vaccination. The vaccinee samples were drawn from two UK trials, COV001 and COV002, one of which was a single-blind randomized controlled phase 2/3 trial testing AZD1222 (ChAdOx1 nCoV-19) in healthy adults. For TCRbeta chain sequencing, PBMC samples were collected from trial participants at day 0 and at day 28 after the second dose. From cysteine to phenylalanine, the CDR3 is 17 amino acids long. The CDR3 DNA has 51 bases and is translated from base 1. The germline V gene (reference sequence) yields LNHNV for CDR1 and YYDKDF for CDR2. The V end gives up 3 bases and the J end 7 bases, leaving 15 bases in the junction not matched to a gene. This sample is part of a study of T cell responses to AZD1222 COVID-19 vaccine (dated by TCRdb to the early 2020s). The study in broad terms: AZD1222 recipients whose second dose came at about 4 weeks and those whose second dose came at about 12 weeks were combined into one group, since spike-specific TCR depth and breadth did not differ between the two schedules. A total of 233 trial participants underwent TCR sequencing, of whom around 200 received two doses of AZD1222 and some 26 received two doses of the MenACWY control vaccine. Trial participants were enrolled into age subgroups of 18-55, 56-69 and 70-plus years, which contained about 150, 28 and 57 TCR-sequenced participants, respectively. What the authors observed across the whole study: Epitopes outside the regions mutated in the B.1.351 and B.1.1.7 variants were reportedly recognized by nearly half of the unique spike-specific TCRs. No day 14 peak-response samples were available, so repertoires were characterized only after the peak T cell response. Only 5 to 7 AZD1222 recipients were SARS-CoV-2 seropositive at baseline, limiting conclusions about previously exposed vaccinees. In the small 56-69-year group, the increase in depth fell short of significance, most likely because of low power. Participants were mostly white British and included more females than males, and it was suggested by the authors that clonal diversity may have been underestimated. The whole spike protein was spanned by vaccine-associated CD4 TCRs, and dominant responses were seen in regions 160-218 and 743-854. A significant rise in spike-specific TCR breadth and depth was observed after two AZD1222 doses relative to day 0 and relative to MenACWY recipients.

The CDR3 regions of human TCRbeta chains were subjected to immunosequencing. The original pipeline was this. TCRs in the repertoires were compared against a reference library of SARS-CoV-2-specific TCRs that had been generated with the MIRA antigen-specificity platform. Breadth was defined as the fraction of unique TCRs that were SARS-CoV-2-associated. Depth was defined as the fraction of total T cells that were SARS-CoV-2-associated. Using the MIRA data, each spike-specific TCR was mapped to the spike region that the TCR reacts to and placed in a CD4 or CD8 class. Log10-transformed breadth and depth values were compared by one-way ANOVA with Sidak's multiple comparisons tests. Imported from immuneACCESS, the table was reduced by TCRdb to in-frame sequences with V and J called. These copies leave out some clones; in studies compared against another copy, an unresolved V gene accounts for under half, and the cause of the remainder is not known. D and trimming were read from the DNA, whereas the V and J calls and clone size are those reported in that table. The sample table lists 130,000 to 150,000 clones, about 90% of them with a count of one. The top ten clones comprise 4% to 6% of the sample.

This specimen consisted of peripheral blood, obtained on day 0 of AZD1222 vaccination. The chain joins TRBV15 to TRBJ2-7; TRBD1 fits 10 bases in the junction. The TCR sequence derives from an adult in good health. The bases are TGTGCCACCAGCAGGACCGAAACGGACAGGGGGGCAAGGGAGCAGTACTTC. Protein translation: CATSRTETDRGAREQYF.